This T cell receptor (beta chain) was recorded in a study of beta chain features in type 1 diabetes. Notes on the study in general: With patients and controls alike, PCR might favor shorter templates to an equal degree.

As to this clone: Its specificity is unknown.

The CDR3 totals 13 residues. Looked up from germline, CDR1 is SEHNR and CDR2 is FQNEAQ (reference sequence). V lost 1 base and J lost 11, with 14 bases in between. Isolation of CD4+ naive, central memory, regulatory and stem cell-like memory cells was achieved by sorting via CD45RO/CCR7/CD25/CD127/CD95/CD27. Isolated RNA was reverse transcribed in full, so expressed TCRB transcripts were sequenced. The repertoire was sequenced with immunoSEQ multiplex PCR; TCRdb's copy has only in-frame clones and lacks some. The table lists 620,000 or so clones, roughly 16% of them singletons. The sample consisted of naive CD4+ T cells from blood. This sequence originates from a man younger than 35 in good health. This rearrangement joins TRBV7-9 to TRBJ1-1; D is unclear. The CDR3 bases are TGTGCCAGCAGCTTAGATCGCTCAGGAACGGCTTTCTTT. Protein product: CASSLDRSGTAFF.